What follows are 5 T cell receptor beta chains derived from one specimen sequenced in a study of tumor-infiltrating lymphocytes in primary liver carcinoma. Both RNA and DNA were isolated together from approximately 20-30 mg of bulk tissue that had not been sorted. Priming with a constant-region primer yielded TCR beta cDNA from about 480 ng total RNA. ARM-PCR was slightly modified, and three nested multiplex PCR rounds with it gave rise to the TCR beta libraries. TRBV1-TRBV30 forward primers paired with a C-beta reverse primer drove the first two PCR rounds, ten to eleven cycles each. TCRdb reanalysed the multiplex PCR reads using MiXCR and keeps one entry per CDR3 protein. The sample has 25,000 to 35,000 distinct CDR3 sequences, 76% seen once. What was sequenced was liver tumor tissue from sampling region 5. The subset was: tumor region T5, tumor centre. Receptors originate from a man aged 40-49 years with primary liver carcinoma and hepatitis B virus infection.

About this clonotype: Compared with germline, one end of the junction differs, possibly owing to a read error. The rearrangement links TRBV5-4 to TRBJ2-6; tentative D call: TRBD2 (6 bases). The CDR3 totals 16 residues. The germline V gene has CDR1 SGHNT and CDR2 YYREEE (reference sequence). CDR3 residues: CASSTGGGSGVNVLTF. The CDR3 DNA is TGTGCCAGCAGCACCGGAGGAGGGTCTGGGGTCAACGTCCTGACATTC.

The gene calls are TRBV5-5 and TRBJ2-2; D unresolved. V shed 8 bases and J shed 4 bases, with 12 bases lying between them. Germline values: CDR1 SGHKS, CDR2 YYEKEE (reference sequence). This CDR3 region has 13 residues. The CDR3 DNA reads TGTGCCAGTAACTTGACAATCACCGGGGAGCTGTTTTTT. It specifies CASNLTITGELFF.

This clonotype was recorded a few times. The genes are TRBV6-5 and TRBJ2-7; TRBD2 matches 7 bases. J was trimmed by 9 bases and V by 5 bases; bases with no gene match: 13. CDR3 length: 14 amino acids. The germline CDR1 and CDR2 sequences are MNHEY and SVGAGI. The CDR3: CASSPRGGEVGQYF. Here the CDR3 DNA reads TGTGCCAGCAGTCCCCGTGGGGGGGAGGTAGGGCAGTACTTC.

As regards this clonotype: A read error may produce the germline difference seen at one junction end. This sequence joins TRBV5-4 and TRBJ2-3, with 9 bases that match TRBD2. Germline assignment: CDR1 SGHNT and CDR2 YYREEE (reference sequence). The CDR3 sequence is 20 residues long. The CDR3 sequence is CASSVLRLAGEMTSTDAQYF. The CDR3 DNA reads as TGTGCCAGCAGCGTTCTGCGATTAGCGGGAGAGATGACTAGCACAGATGCGCAGTATTTT. The full variable domain, with the rest looked up from reference TRBV5-4 and TRBJ2-3, is ETGVTQSPTHLIKTRGQQVTLRCSSQSGHNTVSWYQQALGQGPQFIFQYYREEENGRGNFPPRFSGLQFPNYSSELNVNALELDDSALYLCASSVLRLAGEMTSTDAQYFGPGTRLTVL.

With respect to this clonotype: As the CDR3 is not closed by the conserved phenylalanine or tryptophan, this likely results from a read error. It is unclear where the CDR3 begins or ends on the DNA, so no DNA is shown, and the CDR3 is as TCRdb lists it. The chain is built from TRBV12-3 or TRBV12-4 and TRBJ1-5. The CDR3 is 15 amino acids in total, end residues counted. CDR3 loop: CASSFGHGSNQPQQS.